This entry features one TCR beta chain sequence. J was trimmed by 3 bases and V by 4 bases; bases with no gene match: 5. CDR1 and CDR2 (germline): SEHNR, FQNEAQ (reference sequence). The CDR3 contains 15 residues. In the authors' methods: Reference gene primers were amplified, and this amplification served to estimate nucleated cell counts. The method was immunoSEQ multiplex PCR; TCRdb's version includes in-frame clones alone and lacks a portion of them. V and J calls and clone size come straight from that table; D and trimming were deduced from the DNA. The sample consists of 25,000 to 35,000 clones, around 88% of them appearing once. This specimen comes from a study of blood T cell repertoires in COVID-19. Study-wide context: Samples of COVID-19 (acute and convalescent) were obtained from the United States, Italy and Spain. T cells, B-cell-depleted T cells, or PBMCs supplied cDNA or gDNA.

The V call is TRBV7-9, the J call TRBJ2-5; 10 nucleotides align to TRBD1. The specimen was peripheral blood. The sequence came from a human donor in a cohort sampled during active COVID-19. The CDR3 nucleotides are TGTGCCAGCAGCTCACCGGGACAGGGGAAAGAGACCCAGTACTTC. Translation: CASSSPGQGKETQYF.